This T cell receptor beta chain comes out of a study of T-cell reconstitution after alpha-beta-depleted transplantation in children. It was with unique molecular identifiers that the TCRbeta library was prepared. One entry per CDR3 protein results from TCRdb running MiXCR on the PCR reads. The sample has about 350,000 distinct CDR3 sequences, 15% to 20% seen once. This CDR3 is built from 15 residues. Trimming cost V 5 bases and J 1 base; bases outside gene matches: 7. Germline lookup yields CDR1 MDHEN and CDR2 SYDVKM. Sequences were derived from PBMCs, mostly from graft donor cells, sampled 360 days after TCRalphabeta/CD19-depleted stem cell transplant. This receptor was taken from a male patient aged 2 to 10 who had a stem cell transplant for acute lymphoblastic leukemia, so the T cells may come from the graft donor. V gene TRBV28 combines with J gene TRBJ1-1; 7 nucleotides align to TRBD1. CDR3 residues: CASSQQGQPNTEAFF. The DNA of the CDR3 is TGTGCCAGCAGTCAGCAGGGACAGCCGAACACTGAAGCTTTCTTT.